The 23 T cell receptor beta chains presented below share a single source sample, sequenced in a study of T cells after posttransplantation cyclophosphamide. The table came from immunoSEQ multiplex PCR; TCRdb's copy has only in-frame clones and leaves some out. The sample holds tens of thousands of clones, around nine tenths seen once. The sequenced sample consisted of PBMCs. The source of these receptors is a woman in her 50s in good health and a related stem cell transplant donor.

Only one count was recorded for this clone. V is TRBV11-3 and J is TRBJ2-2, with a possible D match to TRBD1 (6 bases). CDR3 size: 13 residues. Trimming stripped 5 bases from V and 5 bases from J, with 9 bases between. Per the germline V gene, CDR1 is SGHNT and CDR2 is YENEEA. The CDR3 sequence: CASSPQGTGELFF. For the CDR3, the DNA is TGTGCCAGCAGCCCACAGGGTACCGGGGAGCTGTTTTTT.

The chain uses TRBV10-3 and TRBJ2-1; D possibly corresponds to TRBD1 (5 bases). The CDR3 sequence is 14 residues long. CDR1 is ENHRY and CDR2 is SYGVKD in the germline V gene. V lost 7 bases to trimming and J lost 8 bases, with 18 bases between them. CDR3: CAIKGAPLHDEQFF. The CDR3 DNA sequence: TGTGCCATCAAAGGGGCTCCCCTACACGATGAGCAGTTCTTC.

V is TRBV7-3 and J is TRBJ2-2; D gene unclear. V lost 3 bases and J lost 5, with 4 bases in between. The CDR3 runs to 12 residues. Germline V gene data show CDR1 as SGHTA and CDR2 as FQGTGA. CDR3 nucleotide sequence: TGTGCCAGCAGCTTTGTAACCGGGGAGCTGTTTTTT. Translation gives CASSFVTGELFF.

The chain employs TRBV14 and TRBJ2-3; possibly TRBD1 for D (5 bases). Germline V gene sequence: CDR1 SGHDN, CDR2 FVKESK. CDR3 length equals 15 residues. Trimming pared 3 bases from V and 3 bases from J, leaving 13 bases between. CDR3 bases: TGTGCCAGCAGCCAGGGGCGGCACTCGACAGATACGCAGTATTTT. This translates into CASSQGRHSTDTQYF.

This rearrangement joins TRBV28 to TRBJ1-2; possibly TRBD1 for D (5 bases). The V end was cut by 1 base, the J end by 4 bases, with 7 bases between. Germline CDR1 is MDHEN and CDR2 is SYDVKM. This CDR3 has 13 amino acids. The CDR3 spells CASSLFRVYGYTF. The CDR3 DNA sequence: TGTGCCAGCAGTTTATTCAGGGTCTATGGCTACACCTTC.

The V gene is TRBV19, the J gene TRBJ1-1; D is perhaps TRBD1 (5 bases). The CDR3 loop spans 14 amino acids. Germline lookup yields CDR1 LNHDA and CDR2 SQIVND (reference sequence). The ends were cut back, 8 bases at V and 3 bases at J, with 16 bases in the middle. The CDR3 loop reads CASAQDQSDTEAFF. Written as DNA, the CDR3 is TGTGCCAGTGCACAGGACCAGTCCGACACTGAAGCTTTCTTT.

V is TRBV28 and J is TRBJ2-6, with TRBD1 as a possible D gene (5 bases). V lost 5 bases to trimming and J lost 2 bases, with 13 bases between them. The germline V gene has CDR1 MDHEN and CDR2 SYDVKM. The CDR3 loop spans 16 amino acids. This chain's CDR3 is CASSTFSRAGANVLTF. Written as DNA, the CDR3 is TGTGCCAGCAGTACGTTTTCCAGGGCTGGGGCCAACGTCCTGACTTTC.

The chain has TRBV7-2 and TRBJ1-5; 9 positions match TRBD1. The CDR3 is 15 amino acids. Germline V lookup: CDR1 SGHTA, CDR2 FQGNSA. The V segment lost 4 bases and the J segment 6 bases; nucleotides outside the gene matches: 7. CDR3 in DNA: TGTGCCAGCAGCTCGGGGACAGGGAAGGGTCAGCCCCAGCATTTT. It translates to CASSSGTGKGQPQHF.

The rearrangement joins TRBV6-4 to TRBJ2-3, with a weak D call TRBD2 (6 bases). The ends were cut back, 4 bases at V and 4 bases at J, with 12 bases in the middle. The CDR3 is 14 residues long. Germline assignment: CDR1 MRHNA and CDR2 SNTAGT. In DNA, the CDR3 is TGTGCCAGCAGTGGGGGGGACGGGCCAGATACGCAGTATTTT. Its protein product is CASSGGDGPDTQYF.

This chain connects TRBV7-3 to TRBJ1-6; 11 bases match TRBD1. V trimming: 4 bases; J trimming: 8 bases; junction bases outside the gene matches: 1. The CDR3 totals 14 residues. Germline lookup yields CDR1 SGHTA and CDR2 FQGTGA. In DNA form, the CDR3 reads TGTGCCAGCAGCTCGGGACAGGGGGATTCACCCCTCCACTTT. This encodes CASSSGQGDSPLHF.

A remark on this clone: The junction and the germline gene differ at one end; a read error may be behind it. Other DNA variants within this sample encode the same CDR3. The chain recombines TRBV6-1 with TRBJ1-6, with TRBD1 matching 7 bases. The CDR3 runs to 14 residues. Per the germline V gene, CDR1 is MNHNS and CDR2 is SASEGT. CDR3 sequence: CASSVTGDNSPLHF. As DNA, the CDR3 is TGTGCCAGCAGTGTTACAGGGGACAATTCCCCCCTCCACTTT.

V and J are TRBV11-3 and TRBJ1-1; no clear D gene. Trimming cost V 4 bases and J 1 base, with 7 bases left between them. Germline-derived CDR1 and CDR2 are SGHNT and YENEEA. The CDR3 covers 13 residues. CDR3 protein: CASSSKRNTEAFF. The CDR3 DNA reads TGTGCCAGCAGCTCCAAGAGGAACACTGAAGCTTTCTTT.

The chain joins TRBV19 to TRBJ2-3, with D unresolved. The CDR3 contains 13 residues. Germline CDR1 is LNHDA and CDR2 is SQIVND (reference sequence). V dropped 3 bases and J dropped 6 bases, with 10 bases sitting between them. In nucleotides, the CDR3 is TGTGCCAGTAGTATCGGCTGGAGCGATACGCAGTATTTT. Translation: CASSIGWSDTQYF.

The gene calls are TRBV2 and TRBJ1-6; D perhaps matches TRBD1 (5 bases). In germline, CDR1 is SNHLY, CDR2 FYNNEI. Trimming took 1 base from V and 7 from J, leaving 11 bases between them. The CDR3 spans 15 residues. The CDR3 loop reads CASSEGGGGNSPLHF. The CDR3 bases are TGTGCCAGCAGTGAAGGCGGGGGAGGGAATTCACCCCTCCACTTT.

This chain links TRBV19 with TRBJ2-2; D gene uncertain. There are 14 residues in the CDR3. Germline CDR1 and CDR2: LNHDA and SQIVND (reference sequence). V shed 1 base and J shed 4 bases, with 7 bases lying between them. CDR3 nucleotides: TGTGCCAGTAGTATAGGGCTAGGCACCGGGGAGCTGTTTTTT. As protein: CASSIGLGTGELFF.

The J gene is TRBJ2-7, the V gene TRBV5-1, with 7 bases lining up with TRBD2. Trimming took 4 bases from V and 3 from J; bases not matched to a gene: 10. CDR1 and CDR2 (germline): SGHRS, YFSETQ. The CDR3 is made up of 15 amino acids. CDR3 in amino acids: CASSPRSSGVYEQYF. The CDR3 nucleotides are TGCGCCAGCAGCCCCCGGTCTAGCGGCGTCTACGAGCAGTACTTC.

The chain has TRBV5-5 and TRBJ2-2; the match to TRBD1 covers 7 bases. This CDR3 comprises 16 residues. Trimming took 6 bases from V and 1 from J; bases not matched to a gene: 9. Per germline, CDR1 SGHKS and CDR2 YYEKEE (reference sequence). This CDR3 reads CASTQPRDRNTGELFF. CDR3 DNA sequence: TGTGCCAGCACCCAACCCCGGGACAGGAACACCGGGGAGCTGTTTTTT.

This sequence joins TRBV11-2 and TRBJ2-7; the D gene is possibly TRBD2 (5 bases). The germline V and J ends were trimmed by 5 bases and 3 bases, with 14 bases remaining between them. From germline, CDR1 is SGHAT and CDR2 FQNNGV. The CDR3 totals 14 residues. The CDR3 loop reads CASSILSVSYEQYF. As DNA, the CDR3 is TGTGCCAGCAGCATCCTTAGCGTGAGCTACGAGCAGTACTTC.

The chain couples TRBV2 to TRBJ2-2, with a tentative D call TRBD1 (7 bases). Looked up from germline, CDR1 is SNHLY and CDR2 is FYNNEI. V lost 6 bases and J lost 0, with 17 bases in between. The CDR3 runs 17 residues. For the CDR3, the DNA is TGTGCCAGCAGCGCGGGACAGCAAATAACGAACACCGGGGAGCTGTTTTTT. This encodes CASSAGQQITNTGELFF. Complete variable domain (other parts from reference TRBV2 and TRBJ2-2): EPEVTQTPSHQVTQMGQEVILRCVPISNHLYFYWYRQILGQKVEFLVSFYNNEISEKSEIFDDQFSVERPDGSNFTLKIRSTKLEDSAMYFCASSAGQQITNTGELFFGEGSRLTVL.

V is TRBV2 and J is TRBJ2-2; D not certain. Germline values: CDR1 SNHLY, CDR2 FYNNEI. The CDR3 is 13 amino acids. V dropped 9 bases and J dropped 4 bases, with 12 bases sitting between them. The CDR3 DNA is TGTGCCAGTAGACGGAGCCTCACCGGGGAGCTGTTTTTT. This codes for CASRRSLTGELFF.

The gene calls are TRBV5-1 and TRBJ2-1; 12 positions agree with TRBD1. Per germline, CDR1 SGHRS and CDR2 YFSETQ. The trim removed 4 bases at V and 8 bases at J, leaving 10 bases unmatched. The CDR3 is made up of 16 amino acids. CDR3 bases: TGCGCCAGCAGCCAAGGGGACAGGGGGCATTTCGATGAGCAGTTCTTC. As protein: CASSQGDRGHFDEQFF.

V gene TRBV6-1 combines with J gene TRBJ2-7, with D perhaps matching TRBD2 (5 bases). The CDR3 has 15 residues. V lost 3 bases and J 3 bases, leaving 15 bases between the germline ends. The germline gives CDR1 MNHNS, CDR2 SASEGT. The CDR3 region is CASSERAFELYEQYF. Here the CDR3 DNA reads TGTGCCAGCAGTGAGAGGGCATTCGAGCTCTACGAGCAGTACTTC.

The J gene is TRBJ1-2, the V gene TRBV10-3; 7 bases are a match to TRBD1. The CDR3 runs 14 residues. Germline lookup yields CDR1 ENHRY and CDR2 SYGVKD. V dropped 2 bases and J dropped 6; count of bases not matched to a gene: 6. CDR3 amino acids: CAISETGTADGYTF. CDR3 bases: TGTGCCATCAGTGAGACTGGGACAGCGGATGGCTACACCTTC.